The rows below give T cell receptor beta chains drawn from one sample of a study of blood T cells in healthy people across ages. TCRdb reanalysed the 5' RACE reads using MiXCR and keeps one entry per CDR3 protein. The sample comprises about 570,000 distinct CDR3 sequences, 27% of which are singletons, and less than 20% rests with the top ten. Material for sequencing was blood. These TCRs come from a woman in her 70s in good health. CDR3s include the opening cysteine and the closing phenylalanine or tryptophan. D genes are given only for firm matches. Clone size is given for some rows only: seen once, a few or many times, or a class if the clone is expanded.

>TRBV20-1|few|NA|TRBJ1-5
TGCAGTGCTAGAGGGATGGTTGGCACAAGAAGCAATCAGCCCCAGCATTTT
CSARGMVGTRSNQPQHF
>TRBV20-1|few|TRBD1|TRBJ1-2
TGCAGTGCAGGGACAGGGAAGTTTACTGGCTACACCTTC
CSAGTGKFTGYTF
>TRBV7-2|NA|NA|TRBJ2-7
TGTGCCGGCAGCTTAGCGCGAGACAGTACCTACGAGCAGTACTTC
CAGSLARDSTYEQYF
>TRBV3-1|NA|NA|TRBJ1-1
TGTGCCAGCAGCCGAGCGGCGGTAAACACTGAAGCTTTCTTT
CASSRAAVNTEAFF
>TRBV7-3|NA|NA|TRBJ1-1
TGTGCCAGCAGCTTATATAGGGAAATGAACACTGAAACTTTCTTT
CASSLYREMNTETFF
>TRBV5-5|NA|NA|TRBJ1-4
TGTGCCAGCAGCTTGGGTGAGGGTACAACTAATGAAAAACTGTTTTTT
CASSLGEGTTNEKLFF
>TRBV20-1|many|TRBD1|TRBJ2-1
TGCAGTGCTAGAGGACAGGGCTACAATGAGCAGTTCTTC
CSARGQGYNEQFF
>TRBV5-1|few|NA|TRBJ1-1
TGCGCCAGCAGCGGAGAGCCAGGGGACACTGAAGCTTTCTTT
CASSGEPGDTEAFF
>TRBV27|NA|TRBD2|TRBJ2-1
TGTGCCAGAAACCCGGGACTAATAAACAATGAGCAGTTCTTC
CARNPGLINNEQFF
>TRBV6-1|few|NA|TRBJ2-3
TGTGCCAGCAGCCCAGGGGTTCCAGATACGCAGTATTTT
CASSPGVPDTQYF
>TRBV20-1|few|NA|TRBJ2-7
TGCAGTGCTAGGCCACACGGCGGGGGCGAGCAGTGCTTC
CSARPHGGGEQCF
>TRBV18|NA|NA|TRBJ2-5
TGTGCCAGCTCACCTGGCCGCAGTCAAGAGACCCAGTACTTC
CASSPGRSQETQYF
>TRBV4-3|NA|NA|TRBJ2-2
TGCGCCAGCAGCCAAGACAGCCCGAACACCGGGGAGCTGTTTTTT
CASSQDSPNTGELFF
>TRBV2|NA|NA|TRBJ2-3
TGTGCCAGCAGTGTGGGGCCGACGTTAGGTACGCAGTATTTT
CASSVGPTLGTQYF
>TRBV5-1|NA|NA|TRBJ2-3
TGCGCCAGCAGCTTGGCCCTGGCGGAGGGGGCAGATACGCAGTATTTT
CASSLALAEGADTQYF
>TRBV18|NA|NA|TRBJ1-2
TGTGCCAGCTCACCACGCGAGGGGAAGGACTATGGCTACACCTTC
CASSPREGKDYGYTF
>TRBV12-3/TRBV12-4|NA|NA|TRBJ1-2
TGTGCCAGCAGTACATTAAACAGGGCTAGCTATGGCTACACCTTC
CASSTLNRASYGYTF
>TRBV5-1|NA|TRBD1|TRBJ2-1
TGCGCCAGCAGCGCTCGACAGGGGTCGGGGTACAATGAGCAGTTCTTC
CASSARQGSGYNEQFF
>TRBV4-3|NA|NA|TRBJ2-7
TGCGCCAGCAGCCAAGGCTACATAGGACAGCGCTCCAAGCAGTACTTC
CASSQGYIGQRSKQYF
>TRBV20-1|few|TRBD2|TRBJ2-1
TGCAGTGCTCCAGGGACTAGCGGGGGTTCTGAGCAGTTCTTC
CSAPGTSGGSEQFF
>TRBV11-1|NA|NA|TRBJ2-4
TGTGCCAGCAGCTTGGAGGGGCAGACCGAAAACATTCAGTACTTC
CASSLEGQTENIQYF
>TRBV5-6|NA|NA|TRBJ2-7
TGTGCCAGCAGCAGACCGGGCGAGCAGTACTTC
CASSRPGEQYF